One and the same sample provided the 15 T cell receptor beta chains below, sequenced in a study of yellow fever vaccine responses in identical twins. TCRdb re-analysed the RT-PCR reads in MiXCR, keeping a single row per CDR3 protein. The table lists roughly 6,900 distinct CDR3 sequences, roughly 84% of them singletons. The sequences come from T cells from blood (PBMCs), unsorted or a sorted subset (not recorded which), collected before or after yellow fever vaccination (not recorded which). The origin of the receptors is a woman aged 18-30 years who received the yellow fever vaccine.

In nucleotides, the CDR3 is TGTGCCAGCAGCTTAGAGTTCAGCACAGATACGCAGTATTTT. It specifies CASSLEFSTDTQYF. V and J are TRBV11-1 and TRBJ2-3; D is unclear. V was clipped by 1 base and J by 0 bases, with 5 bases between them. The CDR3 extends over 14 amino acids. Germline V gene lookup returns CDR1 SGHAT and CDR2 FQDESV (reference sequence).

The V gene is TRBV2, the J gene TRBJ2-1; TRBD1 is a possible D gene (6 bases). This CDR3 is built from 15 residues. Trimming removed 6 bases at V and 4 bases at J, with 16 bases between. Germline lookup yields CDR1 SNHLY and CDR2 FYNNEI. CDR3: CASSETAGQYNEQFF. CDR3 bases: TGTGCCAGCAGCGAAACTGCCGGACAGTACAATGAGCAGTTCTTC.

This chain links TRBV11-3 with TRBJ2-1, with 9 bases lining up with TRBD2. J gave up 2 bases and V 5 bases, and 4 bases lay outside the gene matches. Germline V gene data show CDR1 as SGHNT and CDR2 as YENEEA. This CDR3 has 15 residues. In nucleotides, the CDR3 is TGTGCCAGCAGCCGTAGCGGGGGTCCCTACAATGAGCAGTTCTTC. This codes for CASSRSGGPYNEQFF.

The V and J genes are TRBV5-1 and TRBJ2-1; TRBD2 matches at 8 bases. Trimming removed 1 base from V and 3 bases from J; junction bases left unmatched: 0. The CDR3 sequence is 14 residues long. Germline CDR1 and CDR2: SGHRS and YFSETQ. CDR3 loop: CASSLRGGYNEQFF. DNA for the CDR3: TGCGCCAGCAGCTTGCGGGGGGGCTACAATGAGCAGTTCTTC.

The chain couples TRBV20-1 to TRBJ1-2; D may be TRBD1 (5 bases). V was trimmed by 1 base and J by 4 bases, leaving 16 bases between them. The germline V gene has CDR1 DFQATT and CDR2 SNEGSKA (reference sequence). The CDR3 is made up of 15 amino acids. CDR3 coding DNA: TGCAGTGCTAGAGGGGAAGGGACGAACCTCTATGGCTACACCTTC. This gives the protein CSARGEGTNLYGYTF.

The chain combines TRBV11-1 with TRBJ2-2, with 9 bases aligning to TRBD1. V lost 2 bases and J lost 6; bases outside the gene matches: 10. The CDR3 length is 17 residues. The germline gives CDR1 SGHAT, CDR2 FQDESV (reference sequence). The CDR3 bases are TGTGCCAGCAGCTTAACGGGACAGGGAAGTCGTCCCGGGGAGCTGTTTTTT. Protein: CASSLTGQGSRPGELFF.

V gene TRBV6-5 combines with J gene TRBJ2-3; the match to TRBD2 covers 7 bases. The germline V gene has CDR1 MNHEY and CDR2 SVGAGI. V was clipped by 2 bases and J by 2 bases; unmatched bases: 7. This CDR3 is 16 amino acids long. DNA for the CDR3: TGTGCCAGCAGTTACACGGGGGGAGGGGTCACAGATACGCAGTATTTT. Its translation: CASSYTGGGVTDTQYF.

The CDR3 nucleotides are TGTGCCAGCACCGGGGGGTCTCACTATGGCTACACCTTC. Translating it yields CASTGGSHYGYTF. V and J are TRBV19 and TRBJ1-2; perhaps TRBD1 as D (5 bases). The V end was cut by 9 bases, the J end by 3 bases, with 14 bases between. The CDR3 runs 13 residues. CDR1 and CDR2 from the germline V gene are LNHDA and SQIVND (reference sequence).

This clonotype has just one count. J is TRBJ2-7 and V is TRBV4-2, with 8 bases fitting TRBD2. Trimming cost V 0 bases and J 1 base; bases outside gene matches: 2. Germline assignment: CDR1 LGHNA and CDR2 YNFKEQ. This CDR3 is built from 15 residues. This CDR3 reads CASSQEGTSSYEQYF. CDR3 nucleotide sequence: TGTGCCAGCAGCCAAGAAGGGACTAGTTCCTACGAGCAGTACTTC.

V is TRBV4-3 and J is TRBJ2-7; D may be TRBD2 (6 bases). Trimming removed 4 bases from V and 5 bases from J, with 18 bases in between. CDR3 size: 15 residues. Germline values: CDR1 LGHNA, CDR2 YSLEER. For the CDR3, the DNA is TGCGCCAGCAGCCGAGGATCTAGCGCCAGCGACGAGCAGTACTTC. As protein: CASSRGSSASDEQYF.

The chain is built from TRBV5-1 and TRBJ2-7; D is undetermined. CDR1 SGHRS and CDR2 YFSETQ come from the germline V gene. The V gene lost 2 bases and the J gene lost 6 bases, with 6 bases spanning the gap. The CDR3 spans 11 residues. Here the CDR3 reads CASSLDTEQYF. In nucleotides, the CDR3 is TGCGCCAGCAGCTTAGACACCGAGCAGTACTTC.

J is TRBJ2-3 and V is TRBV11-1; D call uncertain. Germline V gene data show CDR1 as SGHAT and CDR2 as FQDESV (reference sequence). Trimming left V 0 bases short and J 6 bases short, with 13 bases between. The CDR3 is 15 amino acids. The CDR3 DNA follows: TGTGCCAGCAGCTTAGCAATGGACGGCGCGGATACGCAGTATTTT. It encodes CASSLAMDGADTQYF.

The chain recombines TRBV5-1 with TRBJ2-5, with 7 bases matching TRBD1. With 4 bases clipped from V and 2 bases from J, the junction kept 5 bases outside the gene matches. CDR1 and CDR2 from the germline V gene are SGHRS and YFSETQ. This CDR3 comprises 14 residues. CDR3: CASSRPGQQETQYF. In DNA form, the CDR3 reads TGCGCCAGCAGCCGTCCGGGACAGCAAGAGACCCAGTACTTC.

A single count supports this clonotype. This chain uses TRBV13 with TRBJ2-1; 7 bases fit TRBD2. The V and J ends lost 8 bases and 7 bases, in that order; junction bases with no gene match: 5. The CDR3 has 12 residues. Germline V gene data show CDR1 as PRHDT and CDR2 as FYEKMQ (reference sequence). CDR3 bases: TGTGCCAGCGGGCTAGCGGTTAATGAGCAGTTCTTC. Translation gives CASGLAVNEQFF.

The genes are TRBV2 and TRBJ2-4; the D gene is possibly TRBD2 (7 bases). Trimming cost V 9 bases and J 8 bases, with 17 bases left between them. The CDR3 spans 13 residues. Per the germline V gene, CDR1 is SNHLY and CDR2 is FYNNEI. Here the CDR3 DNA reads TGTGCCAGACCCTCTGAAGGGGGGGACATTCAGTACTTC. Protein sequence: CARPSEGGDIQYF.